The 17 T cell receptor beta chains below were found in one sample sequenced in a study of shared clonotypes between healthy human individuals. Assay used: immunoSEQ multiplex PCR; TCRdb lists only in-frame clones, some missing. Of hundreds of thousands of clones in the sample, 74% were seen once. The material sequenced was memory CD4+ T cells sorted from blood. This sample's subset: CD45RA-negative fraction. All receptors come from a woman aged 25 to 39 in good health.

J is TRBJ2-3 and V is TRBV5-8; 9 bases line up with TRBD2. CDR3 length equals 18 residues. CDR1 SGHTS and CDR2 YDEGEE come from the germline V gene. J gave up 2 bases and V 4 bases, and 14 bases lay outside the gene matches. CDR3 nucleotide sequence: TGTGCCAGCAGCGGATCCGCTCTAGCGGGACACTTCACAGATACGCAGTATTTT. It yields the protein CASSGSALAGHFTDTQYF.

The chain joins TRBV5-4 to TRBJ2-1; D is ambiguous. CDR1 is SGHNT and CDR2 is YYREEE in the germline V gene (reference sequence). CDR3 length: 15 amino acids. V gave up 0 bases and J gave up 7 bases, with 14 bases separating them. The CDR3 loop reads CASSLGLLDVNEQFF. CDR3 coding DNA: TGTGCCAGCAGCTTGGGACTCCTAGACGTGAATGAGCAGTTCTTC.

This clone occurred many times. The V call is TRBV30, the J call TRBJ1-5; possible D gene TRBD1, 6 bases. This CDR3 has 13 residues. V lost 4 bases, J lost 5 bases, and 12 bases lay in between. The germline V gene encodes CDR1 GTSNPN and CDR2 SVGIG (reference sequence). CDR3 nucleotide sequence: TGTGCCTGGACTCGGGGGCTAGATCAGCCCCAGCATTTT. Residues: CAWTRGLDQPQHF.

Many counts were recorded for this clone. The CDR3 here is CASSNGGVAEAFF. CDR3 coding DNA: TGTGCCAGCAGCAACGGGGGGGTAGCTGAAGCTTTCTTT. The chain uses TRBV11-2 and TRBJ1-1; D is possibly TRBD1 (5 bases). Deletions cut 5 bases from V and 6 bases from J, with 13 bases between. Germline CDR1 reads SGHAT; CDR2 reads FQNNGV. This CDR3 contains 13 residues.

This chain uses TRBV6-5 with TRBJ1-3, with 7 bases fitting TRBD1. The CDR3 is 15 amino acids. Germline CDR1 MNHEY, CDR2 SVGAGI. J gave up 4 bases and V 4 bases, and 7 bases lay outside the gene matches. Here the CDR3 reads CASSSLTGEGNTIYF. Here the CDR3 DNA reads TGTGCCAGCAGTTCCCTCACAGGGGAAGGAAACACCATATATTTT.

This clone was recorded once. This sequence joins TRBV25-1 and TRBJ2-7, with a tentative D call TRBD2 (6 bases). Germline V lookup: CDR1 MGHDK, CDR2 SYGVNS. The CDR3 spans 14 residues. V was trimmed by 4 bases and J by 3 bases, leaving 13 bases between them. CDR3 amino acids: CASSVGGGLYEQYF. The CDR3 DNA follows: TGTGCCAGCAGTGTGGGAGGCGGACTCTACGAGCAGTACTTC.

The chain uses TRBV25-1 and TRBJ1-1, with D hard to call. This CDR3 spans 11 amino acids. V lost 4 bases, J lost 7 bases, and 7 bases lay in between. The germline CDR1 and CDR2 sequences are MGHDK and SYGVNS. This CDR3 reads CASSVAREAFF. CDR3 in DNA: TGTGCCAGCAGTGTCGCCCGTGAAGCTTTCTTT.

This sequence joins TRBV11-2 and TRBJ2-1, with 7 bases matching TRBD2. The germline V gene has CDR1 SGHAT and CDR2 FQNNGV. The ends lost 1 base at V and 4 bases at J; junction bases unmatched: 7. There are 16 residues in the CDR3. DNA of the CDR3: TGTGCCAGCAGCTTAGCTGGCGGGAGCGGTTACAATGAGCAGTTCTTC. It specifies CASSLAGGSGYNEQFF.

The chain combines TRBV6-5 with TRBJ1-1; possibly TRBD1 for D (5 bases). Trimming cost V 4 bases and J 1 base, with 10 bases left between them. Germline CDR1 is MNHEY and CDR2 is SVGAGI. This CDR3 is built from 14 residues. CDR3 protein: CASSSIGGNTEAFF. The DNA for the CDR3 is TGTGCCAGCAGTTCAATTGGGGGGAACACTGAAGCTTTCTTT.

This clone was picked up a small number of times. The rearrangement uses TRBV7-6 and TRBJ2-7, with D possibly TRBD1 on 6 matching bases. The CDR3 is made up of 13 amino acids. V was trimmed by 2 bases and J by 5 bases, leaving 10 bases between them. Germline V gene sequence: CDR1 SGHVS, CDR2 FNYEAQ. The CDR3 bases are TGTGCCAGCAGCTTACCAGGGGCTCACGAGCAGTACTTC. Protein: CASSLPGAHEQYF.

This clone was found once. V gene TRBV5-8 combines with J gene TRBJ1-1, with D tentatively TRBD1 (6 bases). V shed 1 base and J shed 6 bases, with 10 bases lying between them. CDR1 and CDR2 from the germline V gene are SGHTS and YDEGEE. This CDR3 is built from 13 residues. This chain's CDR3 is CASSLWGAAEAFF. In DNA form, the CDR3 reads TGTGCCAGCAGCTTGTGGGGGGCCGCTGAAGCTTTCTTT.

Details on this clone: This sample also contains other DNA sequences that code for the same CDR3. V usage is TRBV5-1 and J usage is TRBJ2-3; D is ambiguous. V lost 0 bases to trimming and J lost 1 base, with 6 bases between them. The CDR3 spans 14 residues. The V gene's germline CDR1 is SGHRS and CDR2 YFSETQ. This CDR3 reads CASSLASGTDTQYF. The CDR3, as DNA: TGCGCCAGCAGCTTGGCCTCCGGCACAGATACGCAGTATTTT.

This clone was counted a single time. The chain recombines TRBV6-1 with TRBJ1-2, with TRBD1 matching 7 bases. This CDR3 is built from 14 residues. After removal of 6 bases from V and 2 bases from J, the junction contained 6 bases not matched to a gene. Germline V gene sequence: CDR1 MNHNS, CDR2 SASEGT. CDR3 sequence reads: CASRTDRVNYGYTF. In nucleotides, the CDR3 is TGTGCCAGCAGAACCGACAGGGTAAACTATGGCTACACCTTC.

CDR3 nucleotide sequence: TGTGCCAGCAGTTTCCCCCCGGGACTAGTAGATGATACGCAGTATTTT. Its translation: CASSFPPGLVDDTQYF. V gene TRBV28 combines with J gene TRBJ2-3; 8 nucleotides line up with TRBD2. With 3 bases clipped from V and 6 bases from J, the junction kept 11 bases outside the gene matches. In germline, CDR1 is MDHEN, CDR2 SYDVKM. CDR3 size: 16 residues.

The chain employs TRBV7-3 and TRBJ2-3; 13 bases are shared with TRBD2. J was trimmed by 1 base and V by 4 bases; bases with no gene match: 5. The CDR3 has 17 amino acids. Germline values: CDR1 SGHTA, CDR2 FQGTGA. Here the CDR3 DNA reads TGTGCCAGCAGCTCGGGACTAGCGGGACTCGGCACAGATACGCAGTATTTT. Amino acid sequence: CASSSGLAGLGTDTQYF.

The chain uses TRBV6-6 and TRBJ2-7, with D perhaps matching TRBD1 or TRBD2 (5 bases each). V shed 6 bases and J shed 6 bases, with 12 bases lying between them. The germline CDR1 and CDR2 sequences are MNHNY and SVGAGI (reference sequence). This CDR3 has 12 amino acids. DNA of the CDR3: TGTGCCAGCAGCTCACGGGGCCGCGAGCAGTACTTC. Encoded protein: CASSSRGREQYF.

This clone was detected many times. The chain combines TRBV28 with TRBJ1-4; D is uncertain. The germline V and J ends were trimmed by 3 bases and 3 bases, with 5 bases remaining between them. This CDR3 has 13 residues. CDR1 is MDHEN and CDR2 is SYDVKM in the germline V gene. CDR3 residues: CASSFRANEKLFF. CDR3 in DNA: TGTGCCAGCAGTTTTCGTGCTAATGAAAAACTGTTTTTT.